This T cell receptor beta chain originates from a study of shared clonotypes between healthy human individuals. This clone was recorded only once. Antigen specificity is unknown. Study-wide results and caveats: Among non-shared clonotypes, generation probabilities were lower than among those shared by all four donors.

Genomic DNA (from each subset) was split evenly across several immunoSEQ plates. As processed by the authors: Filtering differed because ImmunoSEQ produced junction-only sequences that carried no quality scores. Using immunoSEQ multiplex PCR, the repertoire was profiled, and TCRdb retains in-frame clones only, with some absent. V, J and clone size reflect that table, while D and trimming were determined from the DNA. Of about 380,000 clones in the sample, about 97% are singletons; the top ten hold about 0.34%. V lost 3 bases, J lost 3 bases, and 21 bases lay in between. Germline CDR1 is SGHVS and CDR2 is FQNEAQ. The CDR3 sequence is 17 residues long.

Sample: memory CD8+ T cells sorted from blood. Subset reported: CD45RO+ cells pooled with CCR7-negative TemRA cells. The clonotype was recovered from a man aged 25 to 40 in good health. The chain has TRBV7-8 and TRBJ2-7; D might be TRBD2 (5 bases). DNA of the CDR3: TGTGCCAGCAGCTTTCCTCAATATGTCGAGGCGGGCTACGAGCAGTACTTC. Translated: CASSFPQYVEAGYEQYF.